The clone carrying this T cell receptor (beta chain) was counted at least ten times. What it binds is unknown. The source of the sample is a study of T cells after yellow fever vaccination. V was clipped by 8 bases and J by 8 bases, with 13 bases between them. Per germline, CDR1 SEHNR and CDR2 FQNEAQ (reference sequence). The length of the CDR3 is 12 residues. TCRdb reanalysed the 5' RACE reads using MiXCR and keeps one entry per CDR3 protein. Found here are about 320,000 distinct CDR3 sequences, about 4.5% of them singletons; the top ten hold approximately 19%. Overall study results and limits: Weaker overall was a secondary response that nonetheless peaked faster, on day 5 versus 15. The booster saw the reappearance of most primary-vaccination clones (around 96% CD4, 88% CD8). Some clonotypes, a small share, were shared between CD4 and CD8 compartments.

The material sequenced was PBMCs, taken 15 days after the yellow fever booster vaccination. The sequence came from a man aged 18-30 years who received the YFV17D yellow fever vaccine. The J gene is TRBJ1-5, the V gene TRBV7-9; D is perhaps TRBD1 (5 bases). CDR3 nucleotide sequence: TGTGCCAGCGGGACGGAAATGGAGCCCCAGCATTTT. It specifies CASGTEMEPQHF.